This TCR beta chain emerged from a study of blood T cell repertoires in COVID-19. In the study's own analysis: Amplification from reference gene primers served as the basis for estimated nucleated cell counts. Some clones are missing from TCRdb's copy, which holds only in-frame ones; the method was immunoSEQ multiplex PCR. The D gene and trimming were derived from the DNA, and the V and J assignments and clone size from that table. The sample carries 120,000 to 150,000 clones, 75% to 85% recorded once. This receptor was identified in a woman aged 80 or older with acute or convalescent COVID-19. The sequencing input was peripheral blood.

The CDR3 nucleotides are TGCGCCAGCAGCTTGGCCTTAGGGGACTATGGCTACACCTTC. As protein: CASSLALGDYGYTF. The chain recombines TRBV5-1 with TRBJ1-2; D is perhaps TRBD1 (5 bases). This CDR3 is built from 14 residues. The germline gives CDR1 SGHRS, CDR2 YFSETQ. Trimming pared 0 bases from V and 3 bases from J, leaving 9 bases between.